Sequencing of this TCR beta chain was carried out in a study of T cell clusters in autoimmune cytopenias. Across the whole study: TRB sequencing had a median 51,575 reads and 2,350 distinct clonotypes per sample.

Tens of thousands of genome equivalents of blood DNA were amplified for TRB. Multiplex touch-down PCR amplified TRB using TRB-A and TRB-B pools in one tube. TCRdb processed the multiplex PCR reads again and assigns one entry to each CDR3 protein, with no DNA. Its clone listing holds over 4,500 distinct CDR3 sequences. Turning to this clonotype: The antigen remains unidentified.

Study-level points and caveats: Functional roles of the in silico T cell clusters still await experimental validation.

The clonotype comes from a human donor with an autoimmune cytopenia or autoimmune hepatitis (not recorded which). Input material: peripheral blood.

CDR3 sequence reads: CASREGWNKNYGYTF. This sequence joins TRBV4-2 and TRBJ1-2. Germline assignment: CDR1 LGHNA and CDR2 YNFKEQ. CDR3 length equals 15 residues.